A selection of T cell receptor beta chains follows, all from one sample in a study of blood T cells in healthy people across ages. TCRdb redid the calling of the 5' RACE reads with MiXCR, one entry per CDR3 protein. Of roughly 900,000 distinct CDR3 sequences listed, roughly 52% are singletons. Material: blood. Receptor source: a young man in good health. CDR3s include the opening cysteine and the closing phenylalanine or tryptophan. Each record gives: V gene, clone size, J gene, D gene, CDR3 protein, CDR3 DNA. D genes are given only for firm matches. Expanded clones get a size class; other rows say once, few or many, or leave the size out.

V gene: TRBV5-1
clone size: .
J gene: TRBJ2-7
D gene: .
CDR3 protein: CASSRDGALGDEQYF
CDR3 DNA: TGCGCCAGCAGCCGGGACGGGGCGCTCGGGGACGAGCAGTACTTC

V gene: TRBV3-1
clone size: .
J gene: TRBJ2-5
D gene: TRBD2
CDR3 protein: CASSAFRGVQETQYF
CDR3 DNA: TGTGCCAGCAGCGCATTCCGGGGGGTTCAAGAGACCCAGTACTTC

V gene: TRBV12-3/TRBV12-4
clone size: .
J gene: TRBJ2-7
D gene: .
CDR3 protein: CASSAGKWGEQYF
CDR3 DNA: TGTGCCAGCAGTGCAGGGAAGTGGGGCGAGCAGTACTTC

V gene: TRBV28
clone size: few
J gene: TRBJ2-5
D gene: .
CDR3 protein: CASIQGGQETQYF
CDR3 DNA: TGTGCCAGCATCCAGGGGGGGCAAGAGACCCAGTACTTC

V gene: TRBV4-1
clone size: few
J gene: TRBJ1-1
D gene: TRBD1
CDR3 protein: CASSQGQGVNTEAFF
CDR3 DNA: TGCGCCAGCAGCCAGGGGCAGGGGGTGAACACTGAAGCTTTCTTT

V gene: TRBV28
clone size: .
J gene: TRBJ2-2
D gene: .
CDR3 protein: CASSSLDPAHTGELFF
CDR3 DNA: TGTGCCAGCAGTTCCCTGGACCCAGCCCACACCGGGGAGCTGTTTTTT

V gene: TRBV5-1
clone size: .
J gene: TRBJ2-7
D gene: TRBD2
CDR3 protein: CASSLASGAVYEQYF
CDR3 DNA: TGCGCCAGCAGCCTTGCTAGCGGGGCGGTCTACGAGCAGTACTTC

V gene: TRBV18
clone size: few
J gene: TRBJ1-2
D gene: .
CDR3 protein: CASSLGQKANYGYTF
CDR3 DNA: TGTGCCAGCTCACTGGGACAAAAAGCTAACTATGGCTACACCTTC

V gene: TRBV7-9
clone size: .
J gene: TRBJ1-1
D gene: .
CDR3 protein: CASGPMNTEAFF
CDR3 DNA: TGTGCCAGCGGACCTATGAACACTGAAGCTTTCTTT

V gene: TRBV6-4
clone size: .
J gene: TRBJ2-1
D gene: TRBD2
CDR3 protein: CASSDSGTSGANEQFF
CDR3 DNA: TGTGCCAGCAGTGACTCGGGGACTAGCGGGGCCAATGAGCAGTTCTTC

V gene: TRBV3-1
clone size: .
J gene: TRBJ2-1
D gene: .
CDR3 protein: CASSQWGVQFF
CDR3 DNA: TGTGCCAGCAGCCAATGGGGGGTGCAGTTCTTC

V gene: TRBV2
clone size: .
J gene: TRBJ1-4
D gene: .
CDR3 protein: CASSDRATNEKLFF
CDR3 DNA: TGTGCCAGCAGTGACAGGGCAACTAATGAAAAACTGTTTTTT

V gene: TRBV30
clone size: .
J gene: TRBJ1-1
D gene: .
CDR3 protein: CAWRPEGGPSPAFF
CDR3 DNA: TGTGCCTGGAGGCCCGAGGGGGGGCCATCCCCAGCTTTCTTT

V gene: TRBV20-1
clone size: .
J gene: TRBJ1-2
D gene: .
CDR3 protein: CSARDGGRLGYTF
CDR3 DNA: TGCAGTGCTAGAGATGGAGGGCGACTGGGCTACACCTTC

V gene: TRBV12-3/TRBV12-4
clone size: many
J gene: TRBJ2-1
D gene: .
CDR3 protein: CASSWGGGNEQFF
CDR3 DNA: TGTGCCAGCAGTTGGGGCGGAGGCAATGAGCAGTTCTTC

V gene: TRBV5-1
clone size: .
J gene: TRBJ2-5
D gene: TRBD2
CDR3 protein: CASSFSSGGTETQYF
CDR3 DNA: TGCGCCAGCAGCTTCTCTAGCGGGGGCACAGAGACCCAGTACTTC

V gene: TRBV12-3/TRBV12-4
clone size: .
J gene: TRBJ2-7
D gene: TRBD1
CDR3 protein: CASSFAGGYEQYF
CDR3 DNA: TGTGCCAGCAGTTTTGCAGGGGGCTACGAGCAGTACTTC

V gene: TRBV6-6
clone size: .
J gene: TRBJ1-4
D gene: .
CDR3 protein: CASRGGGAGEKLFF
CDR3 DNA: TGTGCCAGCAGGGGTGGGGGCGCAGGCGAAAAACTGTTTTTT

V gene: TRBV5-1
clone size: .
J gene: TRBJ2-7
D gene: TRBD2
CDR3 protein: CASSLKGGTSGYEQYF
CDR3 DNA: TGCGCCAGCAGCTTAAAGGGTGGGACTAGCGGCTACGAGCAGTACTTC

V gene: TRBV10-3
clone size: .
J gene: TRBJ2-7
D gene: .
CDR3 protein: CATTGLDLEQYF
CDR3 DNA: TGTGCCACGACGGGACTCGATTTGGAGCAGTACTTC

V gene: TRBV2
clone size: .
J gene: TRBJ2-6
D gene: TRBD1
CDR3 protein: CASSLTGGPSGANVLTF
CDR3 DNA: TGTGCCAGCAGCTTGACAGGGGGACCATCTGGGGCCAACGTCCTGACTTTC

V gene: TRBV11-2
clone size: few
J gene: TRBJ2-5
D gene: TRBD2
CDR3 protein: CASSLTRGGVETQYF
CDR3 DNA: TGTGCCAGCAGCTTAACGCGGGGGGGGGTAGAGACCCAGTACTTC

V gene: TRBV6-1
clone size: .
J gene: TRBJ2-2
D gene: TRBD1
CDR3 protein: CASSPSGTANTGELFF
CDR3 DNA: TGTGCCAGCAGCCCCTCGGGGACAGCGAACACCGGGGAGCTGTTTTTT

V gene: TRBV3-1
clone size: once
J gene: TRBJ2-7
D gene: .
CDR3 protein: CASSQDGSGYEQYF
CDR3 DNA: TGTGCCAGCAGCCAAGATGGCTCGGGCTACGAGCAGTACTTC

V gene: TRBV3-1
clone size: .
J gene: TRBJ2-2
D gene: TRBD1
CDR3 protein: CASSRQGTEGELFF
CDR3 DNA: TGTGCCAGCAGCCGACAGGGTACCGAGGGGGAGCTGTTTTTT

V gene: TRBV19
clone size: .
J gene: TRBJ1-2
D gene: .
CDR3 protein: CASSSQSRGSYTF
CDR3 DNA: TGTGCCAGTAGTTCCCAATCGCGGGGATCCTACACCTTC

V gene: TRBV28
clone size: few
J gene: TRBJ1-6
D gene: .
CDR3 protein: CASRERGRASPLHF
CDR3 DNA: TGTGCCAGCAGAGAAAGGGGCCGCGCTTCACCCCTCCACTTT

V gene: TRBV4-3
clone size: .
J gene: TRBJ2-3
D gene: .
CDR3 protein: CASSQDFGVPGADTQYF
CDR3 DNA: TGCGCCAGCAGCCAAGATTTCGGGGTCCCAGGGGCAGATACGCAGTATTTT

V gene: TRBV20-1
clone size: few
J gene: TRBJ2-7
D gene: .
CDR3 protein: CSANPGAYEQYF
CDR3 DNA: TGCAGTGCCAACCCCGGGGCCTACGAGCAGTACTTC

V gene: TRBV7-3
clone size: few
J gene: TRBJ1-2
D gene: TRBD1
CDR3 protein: CASRPTGETGYTF
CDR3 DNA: TGTGCCAGCAGACCTACAGGGGAGACCGGCTACACCTTC

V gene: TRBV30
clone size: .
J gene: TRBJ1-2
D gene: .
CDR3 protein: CAWSVSAYGYTF
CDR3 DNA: TGTGCCTGGAGTGTTTCGGCCTATGGCTACACCTTC

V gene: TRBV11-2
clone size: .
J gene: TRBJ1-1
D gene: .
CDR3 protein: CASSSTLDPEAFF
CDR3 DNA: TGTGCCAGCAGCTCAACCCTGGACCCTGAAGCTTTCTTT

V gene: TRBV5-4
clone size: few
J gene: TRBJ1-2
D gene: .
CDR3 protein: CASSLLHGYTF
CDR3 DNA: TGTGCCAGCAGCTTGTTACATGGCTACACCTTC

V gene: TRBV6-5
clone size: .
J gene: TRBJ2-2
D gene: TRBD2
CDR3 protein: CASRSTSGDTGELFF
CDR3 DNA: TGTGCCAGCAGGTCGACTAGCGGGGACACCGGGGAGCTGTTTTTT

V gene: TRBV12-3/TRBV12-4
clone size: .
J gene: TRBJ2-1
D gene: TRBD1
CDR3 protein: CAILGTGSSYNEQFF
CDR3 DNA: TGTGCCATCTTGGGGACAGGGAGCTCCTACAATGAGCAGTTCTTC

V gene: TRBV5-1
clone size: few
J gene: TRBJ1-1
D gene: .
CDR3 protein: CASRADRAAAEAFF
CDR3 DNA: TGCGCCAGCAGGGCAGACCGGGCAGCGGCTGAAGCTTTCTTT

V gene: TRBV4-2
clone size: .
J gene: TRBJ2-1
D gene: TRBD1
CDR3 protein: CASSQEGDRIYNEQFF
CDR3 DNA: TGTGCCAGCAGCCAAGAAGGGGACAGAATATACAATGAGCAGTTCTTC